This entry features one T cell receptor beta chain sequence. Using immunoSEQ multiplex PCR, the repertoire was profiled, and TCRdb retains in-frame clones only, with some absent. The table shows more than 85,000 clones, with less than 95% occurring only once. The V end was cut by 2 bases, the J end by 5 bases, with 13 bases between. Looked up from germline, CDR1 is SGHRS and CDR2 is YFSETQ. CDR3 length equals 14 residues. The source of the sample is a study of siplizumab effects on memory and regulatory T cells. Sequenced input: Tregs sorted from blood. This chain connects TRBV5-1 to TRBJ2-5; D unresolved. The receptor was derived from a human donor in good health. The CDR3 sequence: CASSFGSGSETQYF. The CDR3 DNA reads TGCGCCAGCAGCTTCGGTTCCGGCAGCGAGACCCAGTACTTC.